Following are 3 T cell receptor beta chains from one sample sequenced in a study of T cell changes during pregnancy in multiple sclerosis. Generated by immunoSEQ multiplex PCR, the TCRdb table keeps only in-frame clones and is missing some. The data contain approximately 70,000 clones, 80% to 90% of them singletons. Sequenced material: peripheral blood, taken in the first trimester of pregnancy. These receptors all come from a female donor in good health, enrolled as a control in a pregnancy study.

The chain couples TRBV5-1 to TRBJ1-2, with D possibly matching TRBD1 (6 bases). Germline CDR1 SGHRS, CDR2 YFSETQ. The CDR3 is made up of 17 amino acids. The V and J ends lost 0 bases and 6 bases respectively, with 21 bases between them. The CDR3 DNA reads as TGCGCCAGCAGCTTGGTATGGCCCCGTGAACAGGGCGATGGCTACACCTTC. Its protein is CASSLVWPREQGDGYTF.

The V and J genes are TRBV2 and TRBJ1-3; 7 bases agree with TRBD1. The junction had 6 bases not matched to a gene; V was cut back by 7 bases and J by 3 bases. Germline V gene sequence: CDR1 SNHLY, CDR2 FYNNEI. CDR3 size: 14 residues. The CDR3 is CASISDRVGNTIYF. The CDR3 nucleotides are TGTGCCAGCATCTCAGACAGGGTTGGAAACACCATATATTTT.

This clone was recorded once. The J gene is TRBJ2-7, the V gene TRBV7-9; 8 bases map to TRBD1. The length of the CDR3 is 17 residues. Unmatched junction bases numbered 13, after V lost 5 bases and J lost 1 base. The germline CDR1 and CDR2 sequences are SEHNR and FQNEAQ (reference sequence). CDR3 protein: CASSAPGQGLRSYEQYF. CDR3 bases: TGTGCCAGCAGCGCCCCCGGACAGGGTTTGAGGTCCTACGAGCAGTACTTC.